These 32 T cell receptor beta chains were all obtained from the same sample, sequenced in a study of CXCR3-negative and CXCR3-positive naive CD8 T cells. UMI-tagged TRB cDNA libraries were built via 5' RACE. Reanalyzing the 5' RACE reads, TCRdb keeps one entry per CDR3 protein, without DNA. The data include 50,000 to 75,000 distinct CDR3 sequences; the top ten clones carry approximately 0.4%. Input material: naive CXCR3- CD8+ T cells from blood. Subset indicated: CD45RO-CCR7+CD27+CD95- naive CD8+ T cells lacking CXCR3 (TNR3-). The source of these receptors is a human donor in good health. Some clones in this sample may be carry-over from other donors' samples.

V usage is TRBV18 and J usage is TRBJ2-1; TCRdb lists TRBD1, though no DNA is available to test this call. The CDR3 sequence is 12 residues long. CDR1 is KGHSH, CDR2 LQKENI, per germline. The CDR3 is CASSPGGNEQFF.

The chain uses TRBV28 and TRBJ2-3; checking the TCRdb D call of TRBD2 is not possible without DNA. CDR3 length: 15 residues. The V gene's germline CDR1 is MDHEN and CDR2 SYDVKM. CDR3 loop: CASGLLAGWADTQYF.

The genes are TRBV14 and TRBJ2-7; TCRdb reports TRBD1, a call that lacks DNA to check it against. The CDR3 runs to 13 residues. Germline V gene sequence: CDR1 SGHDN, CDR2 FVKESK. This chain's CDR3 is CASSLAGGDEQYF.

The V call is TRBV7-2, the J call TRBJ2-7; as DNA is missing, the TRBD2 call by TCRdb cannot be tested. Germline loops: CDR1 SGHTA, CDR2 FQGNSA. This CDR3 spans 17 amino acids. The chain's CDR3 is CASSLVWGGLATYEQYF.

The chain combines TRBV7-3 with TRBJ2-7; TCRdb's D gene call, TRBD2, goes unchecked for lack of DNA. CDR3 length equals 14 residues. Germline loops: CDR1 SGHTA, CDR2 FQGTGA. CDR3 amino acids: CASSLTGLAYEQYF.

V gene TRBV7-9 combines with J gene TRBJ2-3; TCRdb names TRBD1, which stays unverified in the absence of DNA. Germline loops: CDR1 SEHNR, CDR2 FQNEAQ (reference sequence). The CDR3 loop spans 13 amino acids. Here the CDR3 reads CASSPGTGDTQYF. Full variable domain (missing parts from reference TRBV7-9 and TRBJ2-3): DTGVSQNPRHKITKRGQNVTFRCDPISEHNRLYWYRQTLGQGPEFLTYFQNEAQLEKSRLLSDRFSAERPKGSFSTLEIQRTEQGDSAMYLCASSPGTGDTQYFGPGTRLTVL.

This chain connects TRBV27 to TRBJ1-1. Germline assignment: CDR1 MNHEY and CDR2 SMNVEV (reference sequence). This CDR3 region has 14 residues. The CDR3 spells CASSLGVGSTEAFF.

The chain employs TRBV19 and TRBJ2-1; TCRdb indicates TRBD2, and absent DNA this call remains unverified. Germline assignment: CDR1 LNHDA and CDR2 SQIVND (reference sequence). The CDR3 loop spans 18 amino acids. CDR3 amino acids: CASRGLAGATRSYNEQFF.

The chain links TRBV9 to TRBJ2-2. The CDR3 runs to 14 residues. Germline CDR1 SGDLS, CDR2 YYNGEE. CDR3 amino acids: CASSVELNTGELFF.

The chain links TRBV11-2 to TRBJ2-5; there is no DNA to check the TCRdb D call of TRBD2. Per the germline V gene, CDR1 is SGHAT and CDR2 is FQNNGV. CDR3 length: 16 residues. The CDR3 is CASSYPGLAGQETQYF.

V gene TRBV25-1 combines with J gene TRBJ1-2. Germline values: CDR1 MGHDK, CDR2 SYGVNS. The CDR3 spans 14 residues. CDR3 residues: CASSGQQPLYGYTF.

V gene TRBV7-9 combines with J gene TRBJ2-7; as DNA is missing, the TRBD1 call by TCRdb cannot be tested. The length of the CDR3 is 14 residues. Germline V CDR1 and CDR2: SEHNR, FQNEAQ (reference sequence). The CDR3 region is CASSSGAGSFEQYF.

This rearrangement joins TRBV20-1 to TRBJ1-6; without DNA, the TCRdb call of TRBD1 cannot be checked. The CDR3 runs to 15 residues. Germline CDR1 is DFQATT and CDR2 is SNEGSKA (reference sequence). The CDR3: CSAPGGASYNSPLHF.

The gene calls are TRBV7-2 and TRBJ2-5; TCRdb's assignment of TRBD1 cannot be checked, as there is no DNA. The CDR3 is 14 amino acids. The germline CDR1 and CDR2 sequences are SGHTA and FQGNSA. CDR3 sequence reads: CASSYRDSHLREYF.

V is TRBV11-2 and J is TRBJ2-7. Germline CDR1 and CDR2: SGHAT and FQNNGV. CDR3 length equals 13 residues. The CDR3 protein is CASSLGGSYEQHF.

V usage is TRBV5-1 and J usage is TRBJ2-1; TCRdb designates TRBD1, a call that cannot be tested without DNA. This CDR3 spans 12 amino acids. Per germline, CDR1 SGHRS and CDR2 YFSETQ. CDR3 protein: CASSLMGDEQFF.

This rearrangement joins TRBV5-4 to TRBJ2-1; TCRdb's assignment of TRBD1 cannot be checked, as there is no DNA. CDR1 is SGHNT, CDR2 YYREEE, per germline (reference sequence). This CDR3 contains 15 residues. CDR3 sequence: CASSLDRGKCNEQFF.

V usage is TRBV28 and J usage is TRBJ2-1; no DNA is available, so the TRBD2 call from TCRdb remains unchecked. This CDR3 comprises 13 residues. The germline CDR1 and CDR2 sequences are MDHEN and SYDVKM. The CDR3 reads CASNSMAEVEQFF.

The chain uses TRBV3-1 and TRBJ2-7; TCRdb's assignment of TRBD1 cannot be checked, as there is no DNA. Per germline, CDR1 LGHDT and CDR2 YNNKEL (reference sequence). The CDR3 spans 15 residues. CDR3 sequence: CASSQDAQGAGEQYF.

J is TRBJ2-7 and V is TRBV4-1; without DNA, the TCRdb call of TRBD2 cannot be checked. Germline values: CDR1 MGHRA, CDR2 YSYEKL. CDR3 length equals 16 residues. CDR3 loop: CASSQDVTSGSYEQYF.

The CDR3 loop is CASSQLEDRGLETQYF. The J gene is TRBJ2-5, the V gene TRBV28; the TCRdb D gene call, TRBD1, has no DNA to confirm it. The CDR3 sequence is 16 residues long. From germline, CDR1 is MDHEN and CDR2 SYDVKM.

This chain joins TRBV7-8 and TRBJ2-1; TCRdb's D call, TRBD1, is unchecked because there is no DNA. CDR1 SGHVS and CDR2 FQNEAQ come from the germline V gene. The CDR3 extends over 12 amino acids. The CDR3 spells CASSHRGNEQFF.

The chain has TRBV12-3 or TRBV12-4 and TRBJ2-2; TCRdb gives TRBD1 as the D gene, but with no DNA this cannot be confirmed. This CDR3 is 15 amino acids long. CDR3 region: CASSTPGGCTGELFF.

The chain joins TRBV29-1 to TRBJ1-2; the TCRdb D gene call, TRBD1, has no DNA to confirm it. This CDR3 region has 15 residues. Germline values: CDR1 SQVTM, CDR2 ANQGSEA. This CDR3 is CSVEDFRREHYGYTF. The complete variable domain, with remaining parts taken from reference TRBV29-1 and TRBJ1-2, reads SAVISQKPSRDICQRGTSLTIQCQVDSQVTMMFWYRQQPGQSLTLIATANQGSEATYESGFVIDKFPISRPNLTFSTLTVSNMSPEDSSIYLCSVEDFRREHYGYTFGSGTRLTVV.

The rearrangement joins TRBV12-3 or TRBV12-4 to TRBJ2-3; TCRdb outputs TRBD1, but without DNA this stays unchecked. CDR3 size: 17 residues. The CDR3 sequence: CASSLSMGTHPPDTQYF.

The rearrangement links TRBV29-1 to TRBJ2-5; TCRdb's D call of TRBD2 is untestable without DNA. The CDR3 spans 14 residues. Germline V CDR1 and CDR2: SQVTM, ANQGSEA. This CDR3 is CSVVLEGDQETQYF.

The chain uses TRBV3-1 and TRBJ2-2; TCRdb returns TRBD2, unconfirmable since there is no DNA. Germline V lookup: CDR1 LGHDT, CDR2 YNNKEL (reference sequence). The CDR3 loop spans 14 amino acids. The CDR3 here is CASSPLDGSGELFF. The full variable domain, rest sourced from reference TRBV3-1 and TRBJ2-2, is DTAVSQTPKYLVTQMGNDKSIKCEQNLGHDTMYWYKQDSKKFLKIMFSYNNKELIINETVPNRFSPKSPDKAHLNLHINSLELGDSAVYFCASSPLDGSGELFFGEGSRLTVL.

The rearrangement links TRBV6-6 to TRBJ2-5; with no DNA, the TCRdb D assignment of TRBD2 cannot be verified. The germline gives CDR1 MNHNY, CDR2 SVGAGI (reference sequence). This CDR3 has 18 amino acids. This chain's CDR3 is CASSSGLAGGPDQETQYF.

V and J are TRBV9 and TRBJ2-7; absent DNA, TCRdb's TRBD2 call cannot be checked. Germline V gene data show CDR1 as SGDLS and CDR2 as YYNGEE. This CDR3 region has 14 residues. The CDR3 reads CASSVGTSGYEQYF.

The CDR3 region is CASSLAPNTGGLFF. The rearrangement links TRBV5-6 to TRBJ2-2. Germline assignment: CDR1 SGHDT and CDR2 YYEEEE. CDR3 length: 14 amino acids.

The chain joins TRBV28 to TRBJ1-1. The CDR3 sequence is 13 residues long. Germline V lookup: CDR1 MDHEN, CDR2 SYDVKM. This CDR3 reads CASSLVWATEAFF.

This chain connects TRBV5-1 to TRBJ2-7. Germline loops: CDR1 SGHRS, CDR2 YFSETQ. The CDR3 contains 13 residues. The CDR3 loop is CASSLSWVYEQYF.